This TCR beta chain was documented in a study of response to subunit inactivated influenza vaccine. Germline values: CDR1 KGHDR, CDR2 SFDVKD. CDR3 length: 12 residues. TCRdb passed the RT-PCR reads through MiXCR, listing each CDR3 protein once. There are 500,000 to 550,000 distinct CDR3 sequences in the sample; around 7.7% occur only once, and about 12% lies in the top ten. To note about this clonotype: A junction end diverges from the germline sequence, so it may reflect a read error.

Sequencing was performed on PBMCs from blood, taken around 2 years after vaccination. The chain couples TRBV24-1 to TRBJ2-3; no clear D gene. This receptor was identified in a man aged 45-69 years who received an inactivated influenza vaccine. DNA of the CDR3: TGTGCCGCCAGCGCGGCTGGAGATACGCAGTATTTT. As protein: CAASAAGDTQYF.